These T cell receptor beta chains were read from a single sample in a study of T cells in Graves' hyperthyroidism and ophthalmopathy. TCRdb itself ran the multiplex PCR reads through MiXCR, one entry per CDR3 protein. The table has approximately 700,000 distinct CDR3 sequences, less than 45% seen once. The sequencing input was peripheral blood or thyroid tissue (not recorded which). The source is an adult man with Graves' disease, either hyperthyroidism or ophthalmopathy (not recorded which). CDR3s include the opening cysteine and the closing phenylalanine or tryptophan.

v_call cdr3_aa
TRBV29-1 CSVEDRSGNTEAFF
TRBV25-1 CASSADYTGVMNTEAFF
TRBV14 CASSQDGQPQHF
TRBV19 CASSTPGTGDYSNQPQHF
TRBV5-1 CASSGGTGGTEAFF
TRBV5-1 CASSPEWGGPHEQYF
TRBV7-6 CASSQDWASRETQYF
TRBV7-9 CASSGTRFEAFF
TRBV29-1 CSVEDFTAGNTIYF
TRBV5-6 CASSATGTRTGELFF
TRBV29-1 CSADRDEQYF
TRBV4-1 CASSEPGQGPSYGYTF
TRBV12-3/TRBV12-4 CASSLSGSKPQHF
TRBV7-6 CASSLASAMNTEAFF
TRBV9 CASSVDSRQPQHF
TRBV29-1 CSVKPGGSYEQYF
TRBV5-1 CASSLGSGPDYGYTF
TRBV29-1 CSVEDGAGVQETQYF
TRBV2 CASGGAKNTEAFF
TRBV19 CASSMTGTEAFF
TRBV20-1 CSARDSRRLAGNTIYF
TRBV2 CASRYGQGNQPQHF